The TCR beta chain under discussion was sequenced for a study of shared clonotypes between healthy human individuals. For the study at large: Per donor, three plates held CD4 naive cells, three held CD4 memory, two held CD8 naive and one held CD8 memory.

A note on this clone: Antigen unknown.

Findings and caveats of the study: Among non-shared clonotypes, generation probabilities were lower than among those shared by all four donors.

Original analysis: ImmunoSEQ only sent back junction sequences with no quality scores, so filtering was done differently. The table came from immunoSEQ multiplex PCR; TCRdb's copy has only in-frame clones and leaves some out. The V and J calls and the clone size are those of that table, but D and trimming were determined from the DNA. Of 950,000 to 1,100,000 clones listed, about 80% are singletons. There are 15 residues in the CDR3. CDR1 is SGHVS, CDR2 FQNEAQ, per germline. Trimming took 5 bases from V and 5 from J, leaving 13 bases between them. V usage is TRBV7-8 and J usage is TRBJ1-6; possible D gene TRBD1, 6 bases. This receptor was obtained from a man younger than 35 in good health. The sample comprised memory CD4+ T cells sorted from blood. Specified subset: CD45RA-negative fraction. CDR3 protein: CASSPGGLDNSPLHF. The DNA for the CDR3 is TGTGCCAGCAGCCCCGGGGGCTTGGATAATTCACCCCTCCACTTT.